This entry is about one TCR beta chain. V trimming: 5 bases; J trimming: 5 bases; junction bases outside the gene matches: 5. There are 14 residues in the CDR3. Germline CDR1 reads KGHSH; CDR2 reads LQKENI. Sequencing was performed with immunoSEQ multiplex PCR; in TCRdb, only in-frame clones are kept and a portion is missing. The table shows about 180,000 clones, with about 89% occurring only once. The data were taken from a study of blood T cell repertoires in COVID-19. Across the whole study: The study drew acute and convalescent COVID-19 samples from the United States, Italy and Spain. Nucleic acid was either cDNA or gDNA, and it came from T cells, B-cell-depleted T cells, or PBMCs.

The clonotype comes from a man in his forties with active or convalescent COVID-19. The rearrangement uses TRBV18 and TRBJ2-1; TRBD2 matches at 8 bases. Sequencing was carried out using peripheral blood. CDR3 coding DNA: TGTGCCAGCTCAATCGCGGGGGGAGACAATGAGCAGTTCTTC. This encodes CASSIAGGDNEQFF.